Shown below are 7 T cell receptor beta chains from a single sample sequenced in a study of blood T cell repertoires in COVID-19 (dated by TCRdb to the early 2020s). The library was obtained by the immunoSEQ multiplex PCR assay. TCRdb carries this immuneACCESS record with in-frame sequences only. Its versions omit some clonotypes, under half of them owing to an unresolved V gene in the studies checked, with the rest unexplained. The sample profile shows tens of thousands of clones; almost 85% of them were found once. 2.5% to 4% of the sample is in the top ten clones. Source material: peripheral blood. The receptors were sampled from a man aged 40-50 years with acute or convalescent COVID-19.

The gene calls are TRBV5-1 and TRBJ1-1; 9 positions agree with TRBD1. CDR3 length: 15 amino acids. V shed 4 bases, J shed 4 bases, and the junction held 8 bases outside the gene matches. Germline V lookup: CDR1 SGHRS, CDR2 YFSETQ. The CDR3 spells CASSVMTGGGTEAFF. CDR3 in DNA: TGCGCCAGCAGCGTAATGACAGGGGGTGGCACTGAAGCTTTCTTT. The full variable domain, in which reference TRBV5-1 and TRBJ1-1 provide the parts outside the CDR3, is KAGVTQTPRYLIKTRGQQVTLSCSPISGHRSVSWYQQTPGQGLQFLFEYFSETQRNKGNFPGRFSGRQFSNSRSEMNVSTLELGDSALYLCASSVMTGGGTEAFFGQGTRLTVV.

This sequence joins TRBV25-1 and TRBJ2-1; 7 positions match TRBD1. The CDR3 contains 13 residues. Germline V lookup: CDR1 MGHDK, CDR2 SYGVNS. Germline trimming cut 1 base from V and 14 bases from J; bases unmatched to any gene: 8. CDR3 DNA sequence: TGTGCCAGCAGTGAATCCGGTAGGGGGCTGGAGTTCTTC. The encoded protein is CASSESGRGLEFF.

This clone was detected once. V is TRBV5-6 and J is TRBJ1-4, with D possibly TRBD1 on 5 matching bases. V was clipped by 1 base and J by 3 bases, with 16 bases between them. Germline V gene lookup returns CDR1 SGHDT and CDR2 YYEEEE. CDR3 length: 17 amino acids. The CDR3 region is CASSLQIGAGANEKLFF. CDR3 sequence (DNA): TGTGCCAGCAGCTTGCAGATAGGGGCGGGAGCTAATGAAAAACTGTTTTTT. Drawing the rest from reference TRBV5-6 and TRBJ1-4, the complete variable domain is DAGVTQSPTHLIKTRGQQVTLRCSPKSGHDTVSWYQQALGQGPQFIFQYYEEEERQRGNFPDRFSGHQFPNYSSELNVNALLLGDSALYLCASSLQIGAGANEKLFFGSGTQLSVL.

The chain carries TRBV3-1 (or the pseudogene TRBV3-2) and TRBJ1-1; 8 positions agree with TRBD1. The CDR3 length is 12 residues. V lost 4 bases and J lost 6; bases outside the gene matches: 1. CDR1 and CDR2 (germline): LGHDT, YNNKEL (reference sequence). The CDR3 loop reads CASSLDRAEAFF. CDR3 sequence (DNA): TGTGCCAGCAGCCTGGACAGGGCTGAAGCTTTCTTT.

The CDR3 loop reads CASSDRRAGRGYTF. CDR3 nucleotides: TGTGCCAGCAGTGACCGCAGGGCAGGGCGGGGCTACACCTTC. The J gene is TRBJ1-2, the V gene TRBV2, with a weak D call TRBD1 (5 bases). CDR1 is SNHLY, CDR2 FYNNEI, per germline. The CDR3 totals 14 residues. Trimming removed 3 bases at V and 8 bases at J, with 16 bases between.

This clone was detected only once. The V gene is TRBV20-1, the J gene TRBJ1-1, with TRBD1 as a possible D gene (5 bases). The CDR3 loop spans 11 amino acids. The germline CDR1 and CDR2 sequences are DFQATT and SNEGSKA (reference sequence). The ends were cut back, 5 bases at V and 8 bases at J, with 12 bases in the middle. CDR3 nucleotides: TGCAGTGCTGCACGACAGACAGAAGCTTTCTTT. Residues: CSAARQTEAFF.

The chain carries TRBV7-2 and TRBJ2-1; 8 positions agree with TRBD2. The junction had 5 bases not matched to a gene; V was cut back by 1 base and J by 0 bases. CDR1 and CDR2 (germline): SGHTA, FQGNSA. The CDR3 runs to 17 residues. CDR3 bases: TGTGCCAGCAGCTTAGGCTTCGGGACTAGCTCCTACAATGAGCAGTTCTTC. This translates into CASSLGFGTSSYNEQFF.